This T cell receptor (beta chain) appears in the sequencing data of a study of Ad26.COV2.S vaccination and SARS-CoV-2 variants. Study overall: Donor joined the COV1001 Ad26.COV2.S trial arm. General study results and limits: A substantial breadth of spike-specific CD8+ and CD4+ T cell responses after vaccination has been reported. Similar non-spike TCR breadth was observed in recipients of vaccine and of placebo.

Regarding this clone: Its target is unknown.

V lost 6 bases, J lost 6 bases, and 4 bases stayed unmatched. Germline values: CDR1 SGHAT, CDR2 FQNNGV. The CDR3 extends over 14 amino acids. Treatment here: approximately 18 received Ad26.COV2.S at low or high dose, single or two shots; about five received placebo; per-sample allocation not given. Sampling occurred on day 63 after the first vaccine or placebo injection. Here immunoSEQ multiplex PCR was the method, and the copy in TCRdb shows in-frame clones only, minus some. There are hundreds of thousands of clones in the sample; nearly 90% occur only once, and about 2.5% lies in the top ten. The specimen comprised peripheral blood, sampled in a trial of Ad26.COV2.S vaccine versus placebo. The J gene is TRBJ2-1, the V gene TRBV11-2; 11 bases map to TRBD2. The sequence came from a person aged 18 to 59 who received the Ad26.COV2.S COVID-19 vaccine or a placebo. Here the CDR3 reads CASRVAGGPNEQFF. The CDR3 bases are TGTGCCAGCAGAGTAGCGGGGGGGCCCAATGAGCAGTTCTTC.